A selection of T cell receptor beta chains follows, all from one sample in a study of shared clonotypes between healthy human individuals. Measured with immunoSEQ multiplex PCR; TCRdb has only the in-frame clones, and not every one. The sample lists fewer than 1.4 million clones; roughly 74% were seen once. The specimen was memory CD4+ T cells from PBMCs. Every receptor here comes from a man younger than 35 in good health. Some clones in this sample may be carry-over from other donors' samples. CDR3s include the opening cysteine and the closing phenylalanine or tryptophan. The order of the fields is V gene, J gene, CDR3 protein.

V: TRBV7-3; J: TRBJ2-2; CDR3: CASSSYTGELFF
V: TRBV5-1; J: TRBJ1-1; CDR3: CASSLGHGGGGTEAFF
V: TRBV5-1; J: TRBJ2-7; CDR3: CASSLSGTGGGEQYF
V: TRBV23-1; J: TRBJ1-1; CDR3: CARGQGMVHTEAFF
V: TRBV29-1; J: TRBJ1-5; CDR3: CSVVSGGGQPQHF
V: TRBV5-4; J: TRBJ1-2; CDR3: CASSETGVNYGYTF
V: TRBV29-1; J: TRBJ2-1; CDR3: CSVVGGTGSYNEQFF
V: TRBV4-3; J: TRBJ2-3; CDR3: CASSGGLAVPDTQYF
V: TRBV29-1; J: TRBJ2-3; CDR3: CSAETRDTSTDTQYF
V: TRBV4-2; J: TRBJ1-5; CDR3: CASSQETQGNQPQHF
V: TRBV29-1; J: TRBJ1-4; CDR3: CSVTQSGREKLFF
V: TRBV28; J: TRBJ1-5; CDR3: CATVRGVNQPQHF
V: TRBV28; J: TRBJ1-1; CDR3: CASVKEGGGVEAFF
V: TRBV7-2; J: TRBJ2-7; CDR3: CASRRGVTYEQYF
V: TRBV10-3; J: TRBJ2-3; CDR3: CAINSGLATDTQYF
V: TRBV7-9; J: TRBJ2-1; CDR3: CATEGPANEQFF
V: TRBV21-1; J: TRBJ1-5; CDR3: CASSKARAVVGQPQHF
V: TRBV14; J: TRBJ2-1; CDR3: CASSQGRHNEQFF
V: TRBV29-1; J: TRBJ2-3; CDR3: CSVPRAGVGTDTQYF
V: TRBV30; J: TRBJ1-3; CDR3: CAWSLRAHGNTIYF
V: TRBV30; J: TRBJ2-1; CDR3: CAWSKIRSYNEQFF
V: TRBV6-5; J: TRBJ1-2; CDR3: CASSYSRGDGGYTF
V: TRBV11-2; J: TRBJ2-1; CDR3: CASSTRQASDEQFF
V: TRBV5-1; J: TRBJ1-4; CDR3: CASSPNGQGGEKLFF
V: TRBV7-9; J: TRBJ2-5; CDR3: CASSTRTSGRVETQYF
V: TRBV30; J: TRBJ2-7; CDR3: CAWSVRRDSYEQYF
V: TRBV28; J: TRBJ1-2; CDR3: CASSLLSSYGYTF
V: TRBV18; J: TRBJ2-5; CDR3: CASSPPGQGGETQYF
V: TRBV2; J: TRBJ2-3; CDR3: CASSGAGGRGDTQYF
V: TRBV5-6; J: TRBJ1-5; CDR3: CASSLGTANQPQHF
V: TRBV6-5; J: TRBJ1-2; CDR3: CASSYSRVGGYTF
V: TRBV7-2; J: TRBJ1-3; CDR3: CASSLEGAFSGNTIYF
V: TRBV5-1; J: TRBJ2-2; CDR3: CASSLDEGYTGELFF
V: TRBV5-1; J: TRBJ1-3; CDR3: CASSSGGQDRGNTIYF
V: TRBV12-1; J: TRBJ1-1; CDR3: CASSFAPSDRVNTEAFF
V: TRBV5-1; J: TRBJ2-3; CDR3: CASMAGRVTGTDTQYF
V: TRBV27; J: TRBJ1-4; CDR3: CASSLRATNEKLFF
V: TRBV6-5; J: TRBJ1-5; CDR3: CASRPWGGAGQPQHF
V: TRBV5-5; J: TRBJ2-2; CDR3: CASSPVQGVRAGELFF
V: TRBV28; J: TRBJ1-2; CDR3: CASSRARAGSGYTF
V: TRBV6-5; J: TRBJ2-3; CDR3: CASSYLAGGADTQYF
V: TRBV18; J: TRBJ2-6; CDR3: CASSPIGLAGAGANVLTF
V: TRBV18; J: TRBJ2-7; CDR3: CASSPTQVEQYF
V: TRBV6-6; J: TRBJ2-7; CDR3: CASSPGGRVEYF
V: TRBV5-1; J: TRBJ2-5; CDR3: CASSLSLARETQYF
V: TRBV7-2; J: TRBJ2-7; CDR3: CASSLDSAGDSEQYF
V: TRBV2; J: TRBJ2-5; CDR3: CASSDQPGGGETQYF
V: TRBV29-1; J: TRBJ2-3; CDR3: CSVVGLAGADTQYF
V: TRBV15; J: TRBJ1-2; CDR3: CATSRDSAGYGYTF
V: TRBV7-2; J: TRBJ2-7; CDR3: CASSLGGFYEQYF
V: TRBV28; J: TRBJ1-3; CDR3: CASSTQGGGNTIYF
V: TRBV28; J: TRBJ2-1; CDR3: CASSLHSGRALNEQFF